These 17 T cell receptor beta chains share one sample of origin, sequenced in a study of blood T cells in healthy people across ages. The use of a sample-barcoded 5' primer and a J-beta primer mix characterized a second PCR of roughly 6 to 11 cycles. From the 5' RACE reads, TCRdb called clonotypes with MiXCR, one entry per CDR3 protein. The profile shows 250,000 to 300,000 distinct CDR3 sequences, 25% to 30% of them singletons. The material sequenced was blood. These receptors originate from a woman between 70 and 85 years old in good health.

The V call is TRBV3-1, the J call TRBJ1-1, with a tentative D call TRBD1 (5 bases). Trimming removed 3 bases at V and 10 bases at J, with 9 bases between. In germline, CDR1 is LGHDT, CDR2 YNNKEL (reference sequence). This CDR3 comprises 11 residues. CDR3 sequence: CASSQGGAAFF. CDR3 nucleotides: TGTGCCAGCAGCCAGGGAGGGGCAGCTTTCTTT.

As regards this clonotype: The final CDR3 position lacks the conserved phenylalanine or tryptophan, pointing to a likely read error. The chain recombines TRBV20-1 with TRBJ2-5; 8 bases line up with TRBD1. The CDR3 length is 14 residues. The germline CDR1 and CDR2 sequences are DFQATT and SNEGSKA (reference sequence). V trimming: 5 bases; J trimming: 2 bases; junction bases outside the gene matches: 7. CDR3 amino acids: CSAAETGGQETQYL. The DNA for the CDR3 is TGCAGTGCTGCCGAAACAGGGGGACAAGAGACCCAGTACCTC.

This clonotype was observed a few times. This chain connects TRBV11-2 to TRBJ2-5; D may be TRBD2 (6 bases). The DNA matches TRBJ2-7 better at its end, which makes the J call doubtful. CDR3 length: 14 residues. The germline CDR1 and CDR2 sequences are SGHAT and FQNNGV. In DNA form, the CDR3 reads TGTGCCAGCAGCTCGACTAGTTCCGGCTACGAGCAGTACTTC. It yields the protein CASSSTSSGYEQYF.

This chain joins TRBV6-5 and TRBJ2-1, with TRBD2 matching 8 bases. Per the germline V gene, CDR1 is MNHEY and CDR2 is SVGAGI. CDR3 length equals 15 residues. Trimming cost V 5 bases and J 4 bases; bases outside gene matches: 7. CDR3 sequence (DNA): TGTGCCAGCAGTCCTTCGGGACTAGGATACAATGAGCAGTTCTTC. It encodes CASSPSGLGYNEQFF.

There are a few counts of this clonotype. The chain combines TRBV20-1 with TRBJ1-4; D call uncertain. This CDR3 region has 11 residues. CDR1 is DFQATT, CDR2 SNEGSKA, per germline (reference sequence). The V and J ends lost 3 bases and 6 bases respectively, with 5 bases between them. The CDR3 sequence: CSARKDEKLFF. Here the CDR3 DNA reads TGCAGTGCTAGGAAAGATGAAAAACTGTTTTTT.

This clonotype was counted many times. The chain is built from TRBV27 and TRBJ2-3; TRBD2 matches 9 bases. This CDR3 comprises 11 residues. The V gene's germline CDR1 is MNHEY and CDR2 SMNVEV (reference sequence). J gave up 13 bases and V 5 bases, and 4 bases lay outside the gene matches. The CDR3 loop is CASSTGLAKYF. The CDR3 DNA reads TGTGCCAGCAGTACGGGACTAGCTAAGTATTTT.

This clonotype was seen a few times. A much larger clone differs by one base, so this may be a read error. This rearrangement joins TRBV7-2 to TRBJ2-1; D might be TRBD2 (5 bases). The germline V gene encodes CDR1 SGHTA and CDR2 FQGNSA. CDR3 length: 13 residues. The CDR3 sequence is CASSLGTRDEQSF. The CDR3 coding sequence is TGTGCCAGCAGCTTAGGGACTCGTGATGAGCAGTCCTTC.

CDR3 residues: CSVAGQSSYNEQFF. The CDR3 DNA is TGCAGCGTTGCCGGCCAGAGCTCCTACAATGAGCAGTTCTTC. The gene calls are TRBV29-1 and TRBJ2-1, with D unresolved. The CDR3 extends over 14 amino acids. The V end was cut by 4 bases, the J end by 0 bases, with 10 bases between. CDR1 is SQVTM, CDR2 ANQGSEA, per germline.

The chain employs TRBV7-3 and TRBJ2-1; no firm D call. Germline-derived CDR1 and CDR2 are SGHTA and FQGTGA. This CDR3 comprises 13 residues. V was clipped by 2 bases and J by 10 bases, with 12 bases between them. CDR3 sequence (DNA): TGTGCCAGCAGCTTACCTCCGGCCGGGGAGCAGTTCTTC. It specifies CASSLPPAGEQFF.

This clonotype has a handful of counts. In nucleotides, the CDR3 is TGTGCCAGCAGCCTACGGGACAGAAGCTCCTACAATGAGCAGTTCTTC. It is translated as CASSLRDRSSYNEQFF. The V call is TRBV7-6, the J call TRBJ2-1; 7 positions match TRBD1. The V and J ends lost 5 bases and 0 bases, in that order; junction bases with no gene match: 7. The CDR3 is made up of 16 amino acids. The germline CDR1 and CDR2 sequences are SGHVS and FNYEAQ.

The chain combines TRBV12-3 or TRBV12-4 with TRBJ1-6, with D perhaps matching TRBD1 (5 bases). Trimming shortened V by 3 bases and J by 9 bases, and 18 bases separated the two germline ends. There are 16 residues in the CDR3. The CDR3 region is CASSLMSGVGTSPLHF. The CDR3 bases are TGTGCCAGCAGTTTGATGTCGGGGGTCGGGACTTCACCCCTCCACTTT.

This clonotype was observed at least ten times. V gene TRBV18 combines with J gene TRBJ2-5, with D perhaps TRBD2 (6 bases). The germline CDR1 and CDR2 sequences are KGHSH and LQKENI. V lost 5 bases, J lost 6 bases, and 13 bases lay in between. This CDR3 spans 13 amino acids. DNA of the CDR3: TGTGCCAGCTCATATTCAGGCGGGAAGACCCAGTACTTC. Residues: CASSYSGGKTQYF.

This clonotype showed up many times. This chain connects TRBV7-8 to TRBJ2-7; 7 bases map to TRBD2. Trimming took 6 bases from V and 5 from J; bases not matched to a gene: 13. This CDR3 comprises 15 residues. In germline, CDR1 is SGHVS, CDR2 FQNEAQ. In DNA form, the CDR3 reads TGTGCCAGCAGTCTCAGAAGGGAGGGCAACAACGAGCAGTACTTC. Protein: CASSLRREGNNEQYF.

This clonotype was seen a single time. The rearrangement uses TRBV20-1 and TRBJ1-2; 7 positions agree with TRBD1. V gave up 3 bases and J gave up 4 bases; unmatched junction bases: 8. Germline CDR1 is DFQATT and CDR2 is SNEGSKA (reference sequence). The CDR3 runs 14 residues. The CDR3 sequence: CSASVPRTGYGYTF. The CDR3 DNA reads as TGCAGTGCTAGTGTGCCAAGGACAGGCTATGGCTACACCTTC.

This clonotype has a handful of counts. The V gene is TRBV28, the J gene TRBJ1-1; D is possibly TRBD1 (5 bases). The CDR3 runs 15 residues. In germline, CDR1 is MDHEN, CDR2 SYDVKM. V was cut by 6 bases and J by 1 base, with 15 bases left in between. CDR3 nucleotides: TGTGCCAGCAGCCTTTTGGGGCAGGGGAACACTGAAGCTTTCTTT. The encoded protein is CASSLLGQGNTEAFF.

The chain links TRBV6-2 or TRBV6-3 to TRBJ2-5, with a weak D call TRBD2 (5 bases). Trimming took 6 bases from V and 5 from J, leaving 19 bases between them. Germline-derived CDR1 and CDR2 are MNHEY and SVGEGT. The CDR3 spans 15 residues. CDR3 sequence reads: CASRPLGLAGETQYF. The CDR3 DNA reads as TGTGCCAGCAGACCCCTCGGACTGGCGGGTGAGACCCAGTACTTC.

The rearrangement links TRBV7-2 to TRBJ1-2; D remains unclear. The CDR3 covers 14 residues. CDR1 and CDR2 (germline): SGHTA, FQGNSA. The germline V and J ends were trimmed by 5 bases and 3 bases, with 13 bases remaining between them. The CDR3 sequence is CASSPGPPHYGYTF. The CDR3 region has the DNA TGTGCCAGCAGCCCCGGGCCTCCCCACTATGGCTACACCTTC.